The 29 T cell receptor beta chains below come from one sample, sequenced in a study of T cells expressing NK-cell markers. Each CDR3 protein gets one entry in TCRdb, which reprocessed the 5' RACE reads and gives no DNA. This repertoire includes 150,000 or so distinct CDR3 sequences. Sequencing was carried out using blood T cells: a sorted CD56 or NKG2C T cell subset, CD4+ or CD8+ T cells, or bulk PBMC T cells (not recorded which). These receptors originate from a woman between 18 and 70 years old in good health.

The rearrangement uses TRBV19 and TRBJ2-1; TCRdb names TRBD2, which stays unverified in the absence of DNA. From germline, CDR1 is LNHDA and CDR2 SQIVND (reference sequence). The CDR3 totals 14 residues. This chain's CDR3 is CASRRLAGAGEQFF. Together with reference TRBV19 and TRBJ2-1, the CDR3 gives the full variable domain: DGGITQSPKYLFRKEGQNVTLSCEQNLNHDAMYWYRQDPGQGLRLIYYSQIVNDFQKGDIAEGYSVSREKKESFPLTVTSAQKNPTAFYLCASRRLAGAGEQFFGPGTRLTVL.

V and J are TRBV6-5 and TRBJ2-5. CDR3 length: 13 amino acids. Germline V gives CDR1 MNHEY, CDR2 SVGAGI. CDR3 protein: CASSYAEQETQYF.

The chain joins TRBV5-6 to TRBJ2-5; TCRdb indicates TRBD1, and absent DNA this call remains unverified. This CDR3 has 15 amino acids. Germline V gene lookup returns CDR1 SGHDT and CDR2 YYEEEE. CDR3 in amino acids: CASSLVQGGQETQYF.

The gene calls are TRBV3-1 and TRBJ2-1; checking the TCRdb D call of TRBD2 is not possible without DNA. CDR3 size: 15 residues. The germline gives CDR1 LGHDT, CDR2 YNNKEL (reference sequence). The CDR3 sequence is CASSLSGQLYNEQFF.

The chain employs TRBV12-3 or TRBV12-4 and TRBJ1-4; TCRdb reports TRBD1, a call that lacks DNA to check it against. This CDR3 contains 16 residues. The chain's CDR3 is CASRREQGATNEKLFF.

The chain uses TRBV10-3 and TRBJ2-3; TCRdb outputs TRBD2, but without DNA this stays unchecked. The CDR3 contains 19 residues. Germline-derived CDR1 and CDR2 are ENHRY and SYGVKD. The CDR3 sequence is CAISEPPGLAGVRTDTQYF.

This sequence joins TRBV7-2 and TRBJ2-7. Germline values: CDR1 SGHTA, CDR2 FQGNSA. This CDR3 comprises 15 residues. CDR3 sequence reads: CASSLSGRGSYEQYF.

The chain joins TRBV7-2 to TRBJ2-1; TCRdb's D call, TRBD2, is unchecked because there is no DNA. Germline CDR1 SGHTA, CDR2 FQGNSA. The CDR3 runs to 17 residues. CDR3 sequence reads: CASSLAGLAGGLYEQFF.

The chain carries TRBV4-1 and TRBJ2-2; the TCRdb call, TRBD1, lacks DNA for checking. The germline CDR1 and CDR2 sequences are MGHRA and YSYEKL. The CDR3 loop spans 15 amino acids. CDR3 residues: CASSQSGQGSGELFF.

This chain's CDR3 is CASSQDWQGGGYTF. The V gene is TRBV3-1, the J gene TRBJ1-2; as DNA is missing, the TRBD1 call by TCRdb cannot be tested. Germline V gene data show CDR1 as LGHDT and CDR2 as YNNKEL (reference sequence). CDR3 length: 14 residues.

The V call is TRBV7-2, the J call TRBJ2-1; without DNA, the TCRdb call of TRBD2 cannot be checked. The CDR3 covers 13 residues. The V gene's germline CDR1 is SGHTA and CDR2 FQGNSA. The CDR3 reads CASSLNLSGTRFF.

The chain links TRBV5-5 to TRBJ1-5. Germline lookup yields CDR1 SGHKS and CDR2 YYEKEE (reference sequence). The CDR3 loop spans 14 amino acids. This CDR3 reads CASSLATDYQPQHF.

V and J are TRBV20-1 and TRBJ1-5. The germline V gene has CDR1 DFQATT and CDR2 SNEGSKA (reference sequence). The CDR3 runs 16 residues. The CDR3 loop reads CSARVLGILPDQPQHF.

This chain connects TRBV25-1 to TRBJ2-1; TCRdb indicates TRBD1, and absent DNA this call remains unverified. Germline loops: CDR1 MGHDK, CDR2 SYGVNS. The length of the CDR3 is 13 residues. CDR3 sequence: CASSDPGYNEQFF.

The chain employs TRBV3-1 and TRBJ2-5; TCRdb outputs TRBD2, but without DNA this stays unchecked. Germline values: CDR1 LGHDT, CDR2 YNNKEL (reference sequence). The CDR3 loop spans 15 amino acids. The CDR3 protein is CASSQMTSGQETQYF.

The chain recombines TRBV20-1 with TRBJ2-1; TCRdb calls TRBD2, which cannot be checked without DNA. Germline CDR1 DFQATT, CDR2 SNEGSKA (reference sequence). There are 17 residues in the CDR3. The CDR3 region is CSARDLISGVSYNEQFF.

The rearrangement links TRBV5-1 to TRBJ2-3; the D call of TRBD1 rests on TCRdb alone, since no DNA is present to check it. This CDR3 has 15 amino acids. The germline V gene encodes CDR1 SGHRS and CDR2 YFSETQ. The CDR3 sequence: CASQNPDFGTDTQYF.

V and J are TRBV12-5 and TRBJ2-1; the TRBD2 assignment by TCRdb is unverifiable without DNA. CDR3 length: 16 residues. Germline V gives CDR1 LGHNT, CDR2 FRNRAP. CDR3 sequence: CASGRLAGGENNEQFF.

The chain combines TRBV5-1 with TRBJ2-7; TCRdb calls TRBD2, which cannot be checked without DNA. This CDR3 contains 13 residues. The germline V gene has CDR1 SGHRS and CDR2 YFSETQ. The CDR3 loop reads CASSDSGEYEQYF.

V usage is TRBV7-7 and J usage is TRBJ2-5; TCRdb's assignment of TRBD2 cannot be checked, as there is no DNA. In germline, CDR1 is SSHAT, CDR2 FNYEAQ (reference sequence). This CDR3 is 15 amino acids long. Here the CDR3 reads CASSLGLAGGETQYF.

The chain uses TRBV2 and TRBJ2-3; with no DNA, the TCRdb D assignment of TRBD2 cannot be verified. Germline V CDR1 and CDR2: SNHLY, FYNNEI. CDR3 size: 15 residues. The CDR3 region is CASRGGLSGTDTQYF.

V usage is TRBV12-3 or TRBV12-4 and J usage is TRBJ2-2; lacking DNA, the TRBD2 call made by TCRdb goes unchecked. The CDR3 spans 14 residues. The CDR3 loop reads CASRYLAGAGELFF.

The V gene is TRBV6-4, the J gene TRBJ2-1; lacking DNA, the TRBD2 call made by TCRdb goes unchecked. CDR1 and CDR2 (germline): MRHNA, SNTAGT. This CDR3 is built from 19 residues. The CDR3 loop is CASRTGGLAGGSSYNEQFF.

The chain links TRBV18 to TRBJ2-5; the D gene TCRdb calls, TRBD1, cannot be checked with no DNA. The CDR3 has 13 amino acids. CDR1 and CDR2 (germline): KGHSH, LQKENI. CDR3 residues: CASSPGGTETQYF.

V usage is TRBV20-1 and J usage is TRBJ2-3; with no DNA, the TCRdb D assignment of TRBD2 cannot be verified. The CDR3 is 16 amino acids. Germline-derived CDR1 and CDR2 are DFQATT and SNEGSKA (reference sequence). The CDR3 loop reads CSASAGGQISTDTQYF.

V gene TRBV5-1 combines with J gene TRBJ1-3; TCRdb designates TRBD1, a call that cannot be tested without DNA. The germline V gene has CDR1 SGHRS and CDR2 YFSETQ. The CDR3 has 15 amino acids. CDR3 amino acids: CASSFQGISGNTIYF.

The chain combines TRBV7-3 with TRBJ1-6. The CDR3 is 15 residues long. In germline, CDR1 is SGHTA, CDR2 FQGTGA. The CDR3 sequence is CASSLAGSWNSPLHF.

The chain is built from TRBV7-3 and TRBJ2-7; TCRdb proposes TRBD2, but this gene call is untestable without DNA. This CDR3 region has 15 residues. Germline V gives CDR1 SGHTA, CDR2 FQGTGA. CDR3 protein: CASSQTSGGIYEQYF.

V is TRBV10-3 and J is TRBJ2-5; TCRdb reports TRBD1, a call that lacks DNA to check it against. Per the germline V gene, CDR1 is ENHRY and CDR2 is SYGVKD. The CDR3 extends over 14 amino acids. CDR3 loop: CAISDPSGKETQYF.